This TCR beta chain was recorded in a study of T cell responses to AZD1222 COVID-19 vaccine. Whole-study findings and limits: Clonal diversity was possibly underestimated, and the donors were mostly white British, with more females.

For this clone: Its antigen is unknown.

Here immunoSEQ multiplex PCR was the method, and the copy in TCRdb shows in-frame clones only, minus some. The table includes more than 75,000 clones, 80% to 90% detected once. The CDR3 totals 17 residues. Germline loops: CDR1 LNHDA, CDR2 SQIVND (reference sequence). The trim removed 5 bases at V and 1 base at J, leaving 6 bases unmatched. This chain uses TRBV19 with TRBJ1-6; 9 nucleotides align to TRBD1. The source is an adult in good health. This material consisted of peripheral blood, taken on day 0 of AZD1222 vaccination. For the CDR3, the DNA is TGTGCCAGTAGTGAGGGGACAGGGAGTTCCTATAATTCACCCCTCCACTTT. Translating gives CASSEGTGSSYNSPLHF.